These T cell receptor beta chains were read from a single sample in a study of immune cell composition in non-small cell lung cancer. Sequencing was performed with immunoSEQ multiplex PCR; in TCRdb, only in-frame clones are kept and a portion is missing. The profile shows several thousand clones, roughly 80% of them singletons. Sequences were obtained from lung tumor tissue. The receptors come from a human donor with non-small cell lung cancer. CDR3s include the opening cysteine and the closing phenylalanine or tryptophan. A D gene is named only where the DNA matches it firmly. Rows may omit the clone size; those that give it use once, few, many or a size class.

>13|TRBV2|.|TRBJ2-1|.
CASSEQGFNEQFF
TGTGCCAGCAGTGAACAGGGGTTCAATGAGCAGTTCTTC
>15|TRBV5-5|.|TRBJ2-5|.
CASSSRVGKQETQYF
TGTGCCAGCAGCTCCCGGGTGGGAAAGCAAGAGACCCAGTACTTC
>15|TRBV5-1|.|TRBJ2-7|TRBD2
CASSPGGGGPSEQYF
TGCGCCAGCAGCCCGGGGGGGGGCGGCCCCTCTGAGCAGTACTTC
>14|TRBV5-1|.|TRBJ2-7|TRBD1
CASSRTGGSHEQYF
TGCGCCAGCAGCCGGACAGGGGGCTCCCACGAGCAGTACTTC
>13|TRBV6-6|.|TRBJ1-5|.
CASTKAGLEPQHF
TGTGCCAGCACCAAGGCCGGGTTGGAGCCCCAGCATTTT
>15|TRBV11-2|.|TRBJ1-2|.
CASSSHTQGNYGYTF
TGTGCCAGCAGCTCCCACACACAGGGAAACTATGGCTACACCTTC
>13|TRBV5-1|.|TRBJ2-2|.
CASSLYLGGELFF
TGCGCCAGCAGCTTGTACCTCGGCGGGGAGCTGTTTTTT
>15|TRBV2|.|TRBJ2-1|TRBD2
CASRRDSGSKDEQFF
TGTGCCAGCAGGCGGGATAGCGGGAGCAAGGATGAGCAGTTCTTC
>16|TRBV5-1|.|TRBJ1-3|TRBD1
CASSLGTGTSGNTIYF
TGCGCCAGCAGCTTGGGGACAGGGACCTCTGGAAACACCATATATTTT
>12|TRBV28|.|TRBJ1-1|.
CASSPDRTEAFF
TGTGCCAGCAGCCCAGACCGCACTGAAGCTTTCTTT
>15|TRBV10-2|.|TRBJ2-7|.
CASSEWGGATYEQYF
TGCGCCAGCAGTGAGTGGGGCGGGGCGACCTACGAGCAGTACTTC
>17|TRBV7-9|large|TRBJ2-2|TRBD2
CASSPLRLAGTTGELFF
TGTGCCAGCAGCCCCCTTAGGCTAGCGGGGACCACCGGGGAGCTGTTTTTT
>14|TRBV4-3|.|TRBJ1-6|TRBD1
CASRDRGERSPLHF
TGCGCCAGCAGAGACAGGGGGGAAAGATCACCCCTCCACTTT
>14|TRBV5-6|.|TRBJ1-3|.
CASSLRPGGNTIYF
TGTGCCAGCAGCTTGAGACCAGGGGGAAACACCATATATTTT
>15|TRBV6-5|.|TRBJ2-7|TRBD2
CASSYRTSGKAEQYF
TGTGCCAGCAGTTACCGGACTAGCGGGAAGGCCGAGCAGTACTTC
>14|TRBV2|.|TRBJ2-4|.
CASRGSRFRNIQYF
TGTGCCAGCAGAGGGTCACGTTTTAGAAACATTCAGTACTTC
>15|TRBV7-9|.|TRBJ2-5|.
CASSLNRGRGETQYF
TGTGCCAGCAGCCTGAACCGGGGCCGGGGAGAGACCCAGTACTTC
>12|TRBV5-1|few|TRBJ2-5|.
CASSLGQETQYF
TGCGCCAGCAGCTTGGGACAAGAGACCCAGTACTTC
>13|TRBV5-1|few|TRBJ1-3|.
CASSFDSGNTIYF
TGCGCCAGCAGCTTTGACTCTGGAAACACCATATATTTT
>14|TRBV6-1|.|TRBJ1-6|.
CASSGGAIDSPLHF
TGTGCCAGCAGTGGGGGGGCTATCGATTCACCCCTCCACTTT
>15|TRBV7-6|few|TRBJ1-1|TRBD1
CASSLGTGRGTEAFF
TGTGCCAGCAGCTTAGGGACAGGCCGGGGCACTGAAGCTTTCTTT